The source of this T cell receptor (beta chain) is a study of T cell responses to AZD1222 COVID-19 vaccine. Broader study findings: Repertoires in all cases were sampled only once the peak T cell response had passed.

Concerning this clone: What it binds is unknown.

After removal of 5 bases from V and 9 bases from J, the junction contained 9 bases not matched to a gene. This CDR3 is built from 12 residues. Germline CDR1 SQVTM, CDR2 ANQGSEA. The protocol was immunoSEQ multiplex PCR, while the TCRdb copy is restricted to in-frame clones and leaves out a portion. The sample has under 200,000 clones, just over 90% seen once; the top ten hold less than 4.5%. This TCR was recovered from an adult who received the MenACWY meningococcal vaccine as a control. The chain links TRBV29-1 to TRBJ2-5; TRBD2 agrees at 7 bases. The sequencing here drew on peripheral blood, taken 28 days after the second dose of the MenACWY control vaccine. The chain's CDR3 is CSVLSGEGAQYF. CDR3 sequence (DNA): TGCAGCGTTCTAAGTGGGGAGGGAGCCCAGTACTTC.